This T cell receptor beta chain emerged from a study of blood T cell repertoires in COVID-19. Looking at the study overall: Sites in the United States, Italy and Spain provided acute and convalescent COVID-19 samples. The analysed material was cDNA or gDNA that came from T cells, B-cell-depleted T cells, or PBMCs.

Germline trimming cut 6 bases from V and 2 bases from J; bases unmatched to any gene: 7. The CDR3 is 15 residues long. Germline V gene lookup returns CDR1 SNHLY and CDR2 FYNNEI. Only a few counts were recorded for this clone. Original processing notes: It was from reference gene primer amplification that nucleated cell counts were estimated. TCRdb's copy holds only in-frame clones and misses some; the assay was immunoSEQ multiplex PCR. V and J calls and clone size are copied from that table; D and trimming were computed from the DNA. The data show about 76,000 clones, roughly 80% seen once. The gene calls are TRBV2 and TRBJ1-5; TRBD1 aligns across 7 bases. The receptor was derived from a woman aged 60 to 75 with acute or convalescent COVID-19. Material for sequencing was peripheral blood. The CDR3 DNA reads as TGTGCCAGCAGGCAGGGGGTCGCGGGCAATCAGCCCCAGCATTTT. Amino acid sequence: CASRQGVAGNQPQHF.